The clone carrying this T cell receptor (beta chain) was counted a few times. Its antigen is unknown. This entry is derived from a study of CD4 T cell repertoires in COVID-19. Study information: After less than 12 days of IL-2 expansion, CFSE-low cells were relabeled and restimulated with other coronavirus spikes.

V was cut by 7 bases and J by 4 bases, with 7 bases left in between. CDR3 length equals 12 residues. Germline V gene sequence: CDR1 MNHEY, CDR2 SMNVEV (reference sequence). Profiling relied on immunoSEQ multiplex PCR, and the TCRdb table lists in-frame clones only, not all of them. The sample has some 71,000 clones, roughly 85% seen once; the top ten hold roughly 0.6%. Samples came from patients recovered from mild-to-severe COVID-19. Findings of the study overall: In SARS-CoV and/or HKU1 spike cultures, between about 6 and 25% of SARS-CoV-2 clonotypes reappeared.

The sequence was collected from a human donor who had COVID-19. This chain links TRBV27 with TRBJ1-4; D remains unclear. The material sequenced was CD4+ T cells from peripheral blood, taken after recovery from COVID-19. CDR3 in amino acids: CASKTVNEKLFF. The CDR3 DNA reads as TGTGCCAGCAAAACGGTTAATGAAAAACTGTTTTTT.